The following is a T cell receptor beta chain sequence with its context. Here immunoSEQ multiplex PCR was the method, and the copy in TCRdb shows in-frame clones only, minus some. This table holds roughly 150,000 clones, about 85% found once. These data come from a study of blood T cell repertoires in COVID-19. Study overall: PBMCs, B-cell-depleted T cells, or T cells were the source of the cDNA or gDNA that made up the material.

Germline V gene data show CDR1 as SGHAT and CDR2 as FQDESV (reference sequence). The CDR3 contains 15 residues. V was clipped by 5 bases and J by 5 bases; unmatched bases: 10. Seattle participants joined during active infection and were tracked over time. This chain joins TRBV11-1 and TRBJ2-5; 8 nucleotides align to TRBD1. The sequencing sample was made of peripheral blood. The clonotype comes from a woman aged 50 to 60 with COVID-19, enrolled during active disease. CDR3 sequence (DNA): TGTGCCAGCAGCCTCCGACAGGGGTTGTGGGAGACCCAGTACTTC. Protein product: CASSLRQGLWETQYF.